This entry lists 15 T cell receptor beta chains sequenced from one sample in a study of T cell responses to AZD1222 COVID-19 vaccine. Sequencing used immunoSEQ multiplex PCR; TCRdb keeps in-frame clones, though not all of them. The data hold approximately 94,000 clones, with about 93% observed a single time. The starting material was peripheral blood, obtained on day 0 of AZD1222 vaccination. Source of these receptors: an adult in good health.

This chain links TRBV30 with TRBJ1-1; D is uncertain. Trimming shortened V by 1 base and J by 0 bases, and 3 bases separated the two germline ends. Germline-derived CDR1 and CDR2 are GTSNPN and SVGIG (reference sequence). The CDR3 is 12 amino acids. The CDR3 region is CAWSGLNTEAFF. DNA of the CDR3: TGTGCCTGGAGTGGGTTGAACACTGAAGCTTTCTTT.

The rearrangement uses TRBV28 and TRBJ2-1, with D perhaps matching TRBD2 (5 bases). Trimming took 3 bases from V and 8 from J, leaving 17 bases between them. The CDR3 is 15 amino acids. Germline CDR1 is MDHEN and CDR2 is SYDVKM. The DNA for the CDR3 is TGTGCCAGCAGTTTGGTGGCGGCTTTGAGGGATGAGCAGTTCTTC. This encodes CASSLVAALRDEQFF. Full variable domain (outside the CDR3, taken from reference TRBV28 and TRBJ2-1): DVKVTQSSRYLVKRTGEKVFLECVQDMDHENMFWYRQDPGLGLRLIYFSYDVKMKEKGDIPEGYSVSREKKERFSLILESASTNQTSMYLCASSLVAALRDEQFFGPGTRLTVL.

The chain joins TRBV9 to TRBJ2-2; possibly TRBD1 for D (6 bases). CDR3 length: 17 amino acids. Trimming shortened V by 0 bases and J by 5 bases, and 17 bases separated the two germline ends. Germline loops: CDR1 SGDLS, CDR2 YYNGEE. CDR3 loop: CASSVGGLIGETGELFF. Written as DNA, the CDR3 is TGTGCCAGCAGCGTAGGGGGGCTAATCGGGGAAACCGGGGAGCTGTTTTTT. The complete variable domain, with remaining parts taken from reference TRBV9 and TRBJ2-2, reads DSGVTQTPKHLITATGQRVTLRCSPRSGDLSVYWYQQSLDQGLQFLIQYYNGEERAKGNILERFSAQQFPDLHSELNLSSLELGDSALYFCASSVGGLIGETGELFFGEGSRLTVL.

V and J are TRBV27 and TRBJ2-7; D may be TRBD1 (6 bases). The CDR3 has 16 amino acids. The ends were cut back, 6 bases at V and 2 bases at J, with 20 bases in the middle. Germline values: CDR1 MNHEY, CDR2 SMNVEV (reference sequence). The CDR3 reads CASSRERGYEPYEQYF. Here the CDR3 DNA reads TGTGCCAGCAGCCGGGAAAGGGGGTATGAGCCCTACGAGCAGTACTTC.

This clone was seen a single time. The J gene is TRBJ2-1, the V gene TRBV5-1, with 12 bases matching TRBD1. The germline V gene has CDR1 SGHRS and CDR2 YFSETQ. J gave up 0 bases and V 5 bases, and 12 bases lay outside the gene matches. This CDR3 region has 19 residues. Here the CDR3 DNA reads TGCGCCAGCAGTCCCGGGACAGGGGGCCGGGGTGGCTCCTACAATGAGCAGTTCTTC. The encoded protein is CASSPGTGGRGGSYNEQFF.

The rearrangement links TRBV6-1 to TRBJ2-3; D is unresolved. Germline V lookup: CDR1 MNHNS, CDR2 SASEGT. V was cut by 0 bases and J by 14 bases, with 24 bases left in between. The CDR3 has 16 residues. The chain's CDR3 is CASSEAGSAWVTQWYF. The CDR3 DNA follows: TGTGCCAGCAGTGAAGCGGGAAGCGCTTGGGTTACGCAGTGGTATTTT.

This chain joins TRBV13 and TRBJ2-2; 11 bases are shared with TRBD1. The CDR3 sequence is 16 residues long. CDR1 PRHDT and CDR2 FYEKMQ come from the germline V gene (reference sequence). The V and J ends lost 5 bases and 6 bases, in that order; junction bases with no gene match: 8. CDR3 in DNA: TGTGCCAGCAGCCACGCGGACAGGGGGCCCGCCGGGGAGCTGTTTTTT. It translates to CASSHADRGPAGELFF. The variable domain in full, completed from reference TRBV13 and TRBJ2-2, reads AAGVIQSPRHLIKEKRETATLKCYPIPRHDTVYWYQQGPGQDPQFLISFYEKMQSDKGSIPDRFSAQQFSDYHSELNMSSLELGDSALYFCASSHADRGPAGELFFGEGSRLTVL.

V usage is TRBV7-2 and J usage is TRBJ1-3; a possible D gene is TRBD1 (6 bases). This CDR3 spans 15 amino acids. Germline CDR1 reads SGHTA; CDR2 reads FQGNSA. Trimming pared 4 bases from V and 0 bases from J, leaving 10 bases between. Here the CDR3 DNA reads TGTGCCAGCAGCTGGACGGACAGCTCTGGAAACACCATATATTTT. Its translation: CASSWTDSSGNTIYF.

The chain recombines TRBV20-1 with TRBJ2-7; D unclear. Between the trimmed V and J ends, which lost 3 bases and 2 bases, there was a span of 5 bases. The CDR3 consists of 11 residues. Germline V lookup: CDR1 DFQATT, CDR2 SNEGSKA (reference sequence). The CDR3 protein is CSASEPYEQYF. The DNA for the CDR3 is TGCAGTGCTAGCGAGCCCTACGAGCAGTACTTC.

The chain recombines TRBV7-2 with TRBJ1-2, with 10 bases identical to TRBD1. V was clipped by 5 bases and J by 6 bases; unmatched bases: 6. CDR3 length: 14 amino acids. Germline V gives CDR1 SGHTA, CDR2 FQGNSA. The CDR3 here is CASSVSTGGDGYTF. The CDR3 DNA follows: TGTGCCAGCAGCGTTTCGACAGGGGGCGATGGCTACACCTTC.

V gene TRBV10-1 combines with J gene TRBJ1-1; 9 bases are shared with TRBD1. The trim removed 1 base at V and 6 bases at J, leaving 12 bases unmatched. Germline values: CDR1 WNHNN, CDR2 SYGVQD (reference sequence). This CDR3 contains 17 residues. CDR3 residues: CASSELTPGQGIAEAFF. The CDR3 nucleotides are TGCGCCAGCAGTGAGTTGACGCCGGGACAGGGTATAGCTGAAGCTTTCTTT.

The chain is built from TRBV4-1 and TRBJ2-3, with 9 bases lining up with TRBD2. The CDR3 is 16 residues long. Trimming took 1 base from V and 3 from J; bases not matched to a gene: 5. Germline values: CDR1 MGHRA, CDR2 YSYEKL. The CDR3 nucleotides are TGCGCCAGCAGCCAAGGAAATAGCGGGAGTACAGATACGCAGTATTTT. This codes for CASSQGNSGSTDTQYF.

A single count supports this clone. The chain employs TRBV7-7 and TRBJ2-5, with D tentatively TRBD2 (5 bases). This CDR3 contains 17 residues. The V gene lost 5 bases and the J gene lost 3 bases, with 22 bases spanning the gap. Germline CDR1 reads SSHAT; CDR2 reads FNYEAQ (reference sequence). CDR3 DNA sequence: TGTGCCAGCAGCCCGCGAACCGGGGTGAGCCGGGAAGAGACCCAGTACTTC. Protein product: CASSPRTGVSREETQYF.

This clone was seen a single time. V usage is TRBV5-4 and J usage is TRBJ2-1, with D possibly called TRBD1 or TRBD2 (5 bases each). The CDR3 has 15 amino acids. The V end was cut by 0 bases, the J end by 8 bases, with 15 bases between. CDR1 and CDR2 from the germline V gene are SGHNT and YYREEE (reference sequence). CDR3 loop: CASSLVRDLGDEQFF. DNA of the CDR3: TGTGCCAGCAGCTTGGTGAGGGACCTAGGGGATGAGCAGTTCTTC.

The V gene is TRBV3-1 (or the pseudogene TRBV3-2), the J gene TRBJ1-2, with D unresolved. V lost 1 base, J lost 6 bases, and 9 bases lay in between. The CDR3 extends over 13 amino acids. Germline assignment: CDR1 LGHDT and CDR2 YNNKEL (reference sequence). The CDR3 reads CASSQVGGNGYTF. CDR3 DNA sequence: TGTGCCAGCAGCCAAGTGGGAGGTAATGGCTACACCTTC.